This T cell receptor beta chain was captured in a study of blood T cell repertoires in COVID-19. Sequencing was performed with immunoSEQ multiplex PCR; in TCRdb, only in-frame clones are kept and a portion is missing. The data hold 200,000 or so clones, with 65% to 85% observed a single time. This clone has a handful of counts. V lost 3 bases and J 5 bases, leaving 11 bases between the germline ends. The germline gives CDR1 SGDLS, CDR2 YYNGEE. The CDR3 covers 13 residues. Specimen: PBMCs or T cells enriched from blood (not recorded which). The TCR comes from a woman between 40 and 50 years old with acute COVID-19. V gene TRBV9 combines with J gene TRBJ1-1; D might be TRBD1 (5 bases). As DNA, the CDR3 is TGTGCCAGCAGCGAGGGGTTATGGACTGAAGCTTTCTTT. This gives the protein CASSEGLWTEAFF.